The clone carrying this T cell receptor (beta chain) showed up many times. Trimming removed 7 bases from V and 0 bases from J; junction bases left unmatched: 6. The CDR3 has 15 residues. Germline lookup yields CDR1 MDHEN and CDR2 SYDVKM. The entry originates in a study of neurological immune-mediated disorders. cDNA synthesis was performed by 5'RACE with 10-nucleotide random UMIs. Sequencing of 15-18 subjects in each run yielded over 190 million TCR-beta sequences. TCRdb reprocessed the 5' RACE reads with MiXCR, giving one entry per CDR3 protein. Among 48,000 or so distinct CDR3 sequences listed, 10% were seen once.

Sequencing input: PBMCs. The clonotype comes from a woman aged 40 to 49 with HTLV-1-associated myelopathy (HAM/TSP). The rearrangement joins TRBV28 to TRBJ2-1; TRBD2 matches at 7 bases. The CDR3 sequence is CASIPGLISYNEQFF. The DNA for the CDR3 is TGTGCCAGCATACCGGGACTAATCTCCTACAATGAGCAGTTCTTC.